A selection of T cell receptor beta chains follows, all from one sample in a study of memory CD4+ T cells and cytomegalovirus serostatus. Some clones are missing from TCRdb's copy, which holds only in-frame ones; the method was immunoSEQ multiplex PCR. The data hold 60,000 to 70,000 clones, with 60% to 85% observed a single time. Sequenced: memory CD4+ T cells from blood. The receptors originated from an adult in good health and CMV-seronegative. Some clones in this sample may be carry-over from other donors' samples. CDR3s leave out the opening cysteine and the closing phenylalanine or tryptophan. The D gene is left open where the match is weak.

>TRBJ1-4|TRBD1|TRBV5-5
ASSPDRGLFGKLF
>TRBJ1-2|TRBD1|TRBV19
ASSRAGQGRLRGYT
>TRBJ2-5|-|TRBV5-1
ASSLEQETQY
>TRBJ2-2|-|TRBV9
ASSTGQANTGELF
>TRBJ1-1|-|TRBV6-5
ASRSQAGPITEAF
>TRBJ1-6|-|TRBV4-1
ASSQVDMGFSNSPLH
>TRBJ2-3|TRBD1|TRBV11-3
ASSFGTGRTDTQY
>TRBJ2-1|TRBD2|TRBV7-2
ASSLRGGGGGNEQF
>TRBJ2-3|TRBD1|TRBV13
ASSPSLTGGSDTQY
>TRBJ2-1|TRBD1|TRBV5-1
ASTPGQSSYNEQF
>TRBJ1-5|TRBD1|TRBV9
ASNVGGFDQPQH
>TRBJ1-1|-|TRBV2
ASSVNGVMGTEAF
>TRBJ2-7|-|TRBV11-2
ASSLARRYEQY
>TRBJ2-1|TRBD2|TRBV15
ATSRVSQPSGRARGNEQF
>TRBJ1-2|TRBD1|TRBV5-1
ASSLGGPGQGGSGGYT
>TRBJ2-3|-|TRBV6-4
ASSRTHSDTQY
>TRBJ1-1|TRBD1|TRBV5-1
ASRTGTGNTEAF
>TRBJ2-1|TRBD2|TRBV5-4
ASSFTSGSTYNEQF
>TRBJ2-3|-|TRBV27
ASGGAGGTDTQY
>TRBJ2-1|TRBD1|TRBV30
AWSVKTGGRQF
>TRBJ2-7|-|TRBV11-2
ASSLDLAARGEQY
>TRBJ1-1|-|TRBV18
ASFHLAGPLKNTEAF
>TRBJ1-3|-|TRBV18
ASSPGGISGNTIY
>TRBJ1-2|TRBD1|TRBV19
ASSYTNRGYGYT
>TRBJ1-2|-|TRBV27
ASRGPDPNYGYT
>TRBJ1-2|-|TRBV28
ASSLGPVNYGYT
>TRBJ1-1|-|TRBV18
ASSSAEGEAF
>TRBJ1-1|-|TRBV5-6
ASSLLARVNTEAF
>TRBJ2-3|-|TRBV6-5
ASSYRAGDTQY
>TRBJ1-5|TRBD1|TRBV28
ASSLYRTGGNQPQH
>TRBJ2-7|-|TRBV15
ATSPSRDEQY
>TRBJ1-2|TRBD1|TRBV19
ASSIIRGLYT
>TRBJ2-2|TRBD1|TRBV6-1
ASRDRGTAGELF